These T cell receptor beta chains were read from a single sample in a study of breast tumors, draining lymph nodes, adjacent tissues. MiXCR was run by TCRdb on the multiplex PCR reads, yielding one entry per CDR3 protein. The sample has about 230,000 distinct CDR3 sequences, approximately 30% seen once. The specimen sequenced was axillary lymph node tissue. These receptors were taken from a female donor with breast cancer. Some clones in this sample may be carry-over from other donors' samples. Each CDR3 is given with its conserved first and last residue. A D gene is named only where the DNA matches it firmly. Clone size is shown for a subset of rows, as once, few, many or a class of expanded clone.

d_gene: TRBD2
v_gene: TRBV28
j_gene: TRBJ2-3
abundance: many
CDR3nt: TGTGCCAGCAGCCCCACCCTCCTAGCGGGAGTAGGACATACGCAGTATTTT
CDR3aa: CASSPTLLAGVGHTQYF

d_gene: TRBD2
v_gene: TRBV7-3
j_gene: TRBJ2-1
abundance: many
CDR3nt: TGTGCCAGCAGCCCAATAGCGGGGCTCCTCTACAATGAGCAGTTCTTC
CDR3aa: CASSPIAGLLYNEQFF

d_gene: .
v_gene: TRBV10-3
j_gene: TRBJ2-5
abundance: many
CDR3nt: TGTGCCATCAGTGAGAGAACCGGAGAGACCCAGTACTTC
CDR3aa: CAISERTGETQYF

d_gene: .
v_gene: TRBV7-2
j_gene: TRBJ1-6
abundance: .
CDR3nt: TGTGCCAGCAGCTTAGCTGCCGGGGCCGGTTCACCCCTCCACTTT
CDR3aa: CASSLAAGAGSPLHF

d_gene: TRBD2
v_gene: TRBV7-9
j_gene: TRBJ2-5
abundance: .
CDR3nt: TGTGCCAGCCAAACCTCTAGCGGGAGCTGGGAGACCCAGTACTTC
CDR3aa: CASQTSSGSWETQYF

d_gene: .
v_gene: TRBV24-1
j_gene: TRBJ2-7
abundance: .
CDR3nt: TGTGCCACCAGTGACCCGAGACAGAGCTACGAGCAGTACTTC
CDR3aa: CATSDPRQSYEQYF

d_gene: .
v_gene: TRBV5-1
j_gene: TRBJ2-1
abundance: many
CDR3nt: TGCGCCAGCAGCTTGGAACCGGGCCTCTCCCCCAGTGAGCAGTTCTTC
CDR3aa: CASSLEPGLSPSEQFF

d_gene: .
v_gene: TRBV6-4
j_gene: TRBJ2-5
abundance: .
CDR3nt: TGTGCCAGCAGTGAAAGCGGAACTAAGTACCAAGAGACCCAGTACTTC
CDR3aa: CASSESGTKYQETQYF

d_gene: TRBD1
v_gene: TRBV20-1
j_gene: TRBJ2-7
abundance: once
CDR3nt: TGCAGTGCTAGAGCAGGGGGCAGAGACCATTACGAGCAGTACTTC
CDR3aa: CSARAGGRDHYEQYF

d_gene: .
v_gene: TRBV15
j_gene: TRBJ2-7
abundance: many
CDR3nt: TGTGCCACCAGCAGAGATTCCCGGCAGGACGAGCAGTACTTC
CDR3aa: CATSRDSRQDEQYF

d_gene: .
v_gene: TRBV11-2
j_gene: TRBJ2-1
abundance: many
CDR3nt: TGTGCCAGCAGCTTAGGGGACCCAAGGGGTGAGCAGTTCTTC
CDR3aa: CASSLGDPRGEQFF

d_gene: TRBD2
v_gene: TRBV24-1
j_gene: TRBJ2-2
abundance: .
CDR3nt: TGTGCCACCAGTGACACTAGCGGGCGAACCGGGGAGCTGTTTTTT
CDR3aa: CATSDTSGRTGELFF

d_gene: .
v_gene: TRBV3-1
j_gene: TRBJ1-4
abundance: .
CDR3nt: TGCGCCGGCAGCCATGGGGGACGGGGTGCAACTAATGAAAAACTGTTTTTT
CDR3aa: CAGSHGGRGATNEKLFF

d_gene: .
v_gene: TRBV28
j_gene: TRBJ1-1
abundance: .
CDR3nt: TGTGCCAGCAGAACCACCCGGGATACTGAAGCTTTCTTT
CDR3aa: CASRTTRDTEAFF

d_gene: TRBD2
v_gene: TRBV14
j_gene: TRBJ2-7
abundance: many
CDR3nt: TGTGCCAGCAGCCAACGCTCCGGGACTAGCGGGAGGGCCGTAAACGAGCAGTACTTC
CDR3aa: CASSQRSGTSGRAVNEQYF

d_gene: TRBD2
v_gene: TRBV9
j_gene: TRBJ2-5
abundance: many
CDR3nt: TGTGCCAGCAGCGTAGGTATCGGGGGGACTAGTGATCGGGAGACCCAGTACTTC
CDR3aa: CASSVGIGGTSDRETQYF

d_gene: .
v_gene: TRBV7-2
j_gene: TRBJ1-3
abundance: many
CDR3nt: TGTGCCAGCAGCGACTCTGGAAACACCATATATTTT
CDR3aa: CASSDSGNTIYF

d_gene: .
v_gene: TRBV6-5
j_gene: TRBJ2-1
abundance: .
CDR3nt: TGTGCCAGCAGTCACTCAAATCCCGGGCACAGGAATGAGCAGTTCTTC
CDR3aa: CASSHSNPGHRNEQFF

d_gene: TRBD1
v_gene: TRBV11-1
j_gene: TRBJ2-1
abundance: many
CDR3nt: TGTGCCAGCAGCTTAGACCCGGGACAGGGGAGCAATGAGCAGTTCTTC
CDR3aa: CASSLDPGQGSNEQFF

d_gene: .
v_gene: TRBV28
j_gene: TRBJ2-1
abundance: few
CDR3nt: TGTGCCAGCAGTTTGGGGGGTACCGGCAATGAGCAGTTCTTC
CDR3aa: CASSLGGTGNEQFF

d_gene: .
v_gene: TRBV18
j_gene: TRBJ1-1
abundance: .
CDR3nt: TGTGCCAGCTCACCACAGAACACTGAAGCTTTCTTT
CDR3aa: CASSPQNTEAFF

d_gene: .
v_gene: TRBV7-3
j_gene: TRBJ1-4
abundance: .
CDR3nt: TGTGCCAGCAGCGCAAACGGACGGTCCGAAAAACTGTTTTTT
CDR3aa: CASSANGRSEKLFF

d_gene: TRBD2
v_gene: TRBV2
j_gene: TRBJ2-7
abundance: .
CDR3nt: TGTGCCAGCACCCTAGCGGGAGGGGGAGAGCAGTACTTC
CDR3aa: CASTLAGGGEQYF

d_gene: TRBD2
v_gene: TRBV12-3/TRBV12-4
j_gene: TRBJ2-7
abundance: once
CDR3nt: TGTGCCAGCAGTTCCGGGACTAGGTTGCAGTACTTC
CDR3aa: CASSSGTRLQYF

d_gene: .
v_gene: TRBV29-1
j_gene: TRBJ2-7
abundance: many
CDR3nt: TGCAGCGTGCTGGGACTTTACCACTTC
CDR3aa: CSVLGLYHF

d_gene: TRBD2
v_gene: TRBV11-2
j_gene: TRBJ2-3
abundance: many
CDR3nt: TGTGCCAGCAGCTTACGCAGGGGGAGACTAGCGGGGACAGATACGCAGTATTTT
CDR3aa: CASSLRRGRLAGTDTQYF

d_gene: TRBD2
v_gene: TRBV5-4
j_gene: TRBJ2-2
abundance: many
CDR3nt: TGTGCCAGCAGCTTGGCGGGACTATCGAACACCGGGGAGCTGTTTTTT
CDR3aa: CASSLAGLSNTGELFF

d_gene: TRBD1
v_gene: TRBV19
j_gene: TRBJ2-6
abundance: few
CDR3nt: TGTGCCAGTAGTGGGGGACAGGGGGCCAACGTCCTGACTTTC
CDR3aa: CASSGGQGANVLTF

d_gene: .
v_gene: TRBV19
j_gene: TRBJ2-3
abundance: many
CDR3nt: TGTGCCAGTAGTATAGGCGGGAGCACAGATACGCAGTATTTT
CDR3aa: CASSIGGSTDTQYF

d_gene: .
v_gene: TRBV30
j_gene: TRBJ1-4
abundance: many
CDR3nt: TGTGCCTGGGGGATCAGGGAAAAACTGTTTTTT
CDR3aa: CAWGIREKLFF

d_gene: .
v_gene: TRBV6-1
j_gene: TRBJ2-3
abundance: many
CDR3nt: TGTGCCAGCAGTGGGGGGTTTGGGGGACTCACAGATACGCAGTATTTT
CDR3aa: CASSGGFGGLTDTQYF

d_gene: .
v_gene: TRBV6-6
j_gene: TRBJ2-7
abundance: many
CDR3nt: TGTGCCAGCAGTTACGACCGAAAGTACGAGCAGTACTTC
CDR3aa: CASSYDRKYEQYF

d_gene: .
v_gene: TRBV5-8
j_gene: TRBJ2-3
abundance: many
CDR3nt: TGTGCCAGCAGCGTAACCGGGAGACCCTCTGGCACAGATACGCAGTATTTT
CDR3aa: CASSVTGRPSGTDTQYF

d_gene: TRBD1
v_gene: TRBV10-2
j_gene: TRBJ2-1
abundance: many
CDR3nt: TGCGCCAGCAGCCGGGACAGGAGCTCCTACAATGAGCAGTTCTTC
CDR3aa: CASSRDRSSYNEQFF

d_gene: TRBD2
v_gene: TRBV18
j_gene: TRBJ2-3
abundance: few
CDR3nt: TGTGCCAGCTCACCACCGACCAGCGGGAGGGACGCAGATACGCAGTATTTT
CDR3aa: CASSPPTSGRDADTQYF

d_gene: .
v_gene: TRBV7-2
j_gene: TRBJ2-5
abundance: once
CDR3nt: TGTGCCAGCAGCTCCCCGGTTCCGGGAGAGACCCAGTACTTC
CDR3aa: CASSSPVPGETQYF

d_gene: TRBD2
v_gene: TRBV9
j_gene: TRBJ2-1
abundance: .
CDR3nt: TGTGCCAGCAGCGTGGACGGGACTAGCGGGAGAAATGAGCAGTTCTTC
CDR3aa: CASSVDGTSGRNEQFF

d_gene: TRBD1
v_gene: TRBV19
j_gene: TRBJ1-5
abundance: many
CDR3nt: TGTGCCACATTCGGACAGGGTATGGGGCCCCAGCATTTT
CDR3aa: CATFGQGMGPQHF

d_gene: .
v_gene: TRBV29-1
j_gene: TRBJ2-5
abundance: many
CDR3nt: TGCAGCGTTGAGAGCCTTGGCCAGTGGGAGACCCAGTACTTC
CDR3aa: CSVESLGQWETQYF

d_gene: .
v_gene: TRBV18
j_gene: TRBJ1-5
abundance: many
CDR3nt: TGTGCCAGCTCACCAGGACGGTCCAATCAGCCCCAGCATTTT
CDR3aa: CASSPGRSNQPQHF